The rows below give T cell receptor beta chains drawn from one sample of a study of T cell responses to AZD1222 COVID-19 vaccine. Here immunoSEQ multiplex PCR was the method, and the copy in TCRdb shows in-frame clones only, minus some. The sample has tens of thousands of clones, 80% to 90% seen once. The material was peripheral blood, obtained 28 days after the second AZD1222 dose. The receptors stem from an adult who received the AZD1222 COVID-19 vaccine. Each CDR3 is given with its conserved first and last residue. Fields, in order: D gene, V gene, clone size, J gene, CDR3 protein. A D gene is named only where the DNA matches it firmly. The listing skips clone size in some rows; elsewhere it reads once, few, many or a size class.

NA	TRBV19	NA	TRBJ2-7	CASSRTELRVQYF
TRBD1	TRBV12-3/TRBV12-4	NA	TRBJ1-4	CASSYRDRKLFF
NA	TRBV18	NA	TRBJ1-1	CASSPPSRGKNTEAFF
TRBD2	TRBV2	NA	TRBJ2-3	CASSETSGGANTQYF
NA	TRBV7-9	NA	TRBJ2-3	CASSLLGGEWDTQYF
NA	TRBV6-5	NA	TRBJ1-1	CASRGTTEAFF
NA	TRBV4-2	once	TRBJ2-5	CASSQSQGVGQETQYF
TRBD1	TRBV29-1	once	TRBJ2-3	CSVAGGDRGPDTQYF
NA	TRBV7-9	NA	TRBJ2-5	CASSPRSRGETQYF
NA	TRBV6-2/TRBV6-3	NA	TRBJ2-3	CASSYSMAGPITDTQYF
TRBD1	TRBV10-3	few	TRBJ2-2	CAISKSRDRGRELFF
TRBD1	TRBV11-2	NA	TRBJ2-5	CASSTTGVVTQYF
NA	TRBV4-2	NA	TRBJ2-1	CASSQGGSYNEQFF
NA	TRBV25-1	NA	TRBJ1-2	CASSVLGGNYGYTF
NA	TRBV7-2	once	TRBJ2-5	CASSLVGGGLSETQYF
NA	TRBV29-1	NA	TRBJ1-1	CSVGQTEAFF
NA	TRBV4-2	NA	TRBJ1-2	CASSRYRGGYTF
NA	TRBV7-8	NA	TRBJ2-6	CASSLAMGSGANVLTF
NA	TRBV3-1/TRBV3-2	NA	TRBJ1-2	CASSQGGFGYTF
NA	TRBV4-1	NA	TRBJ1-5	CASSLTVGNQPQHF
NA	TRBV6-5	NA	TRBJ2-5	CASRNLWGPQETQYF
NA	TRBV28	NA	TRBJ2-3	CAAKEFSTDTQYF
NA	TRBV28	NA	TRBJ2-5	CASGGGYQETQYF
NA	TRBV11-2	NA	TRBJ1-5	CASSLAGDNSNQPQHF
TRBD2	TRBV10-3	NA	TRBJ2-1	CAISEPVPSGSYNEQFF
NA	TRBV9	few	TRBJ1-2	CASSPDGFGYTF
NA	TRBV7-2	NA	TRBJ1-6	CASRQGRNSPLHF
TRBD2	TRBV9	NA	TRBJ2-3	CASSVLAGPTDTQYF
TRBD2	TRBV11-3	few	TRBJ2-1	CASSFTSGRGNEQFF
NA	TRBV4-2	NA	TRBJ1-2	CASSQEDLRGGGYTF
TRBD1	TRBV19	NA	TRBJ2-1	CASSSGTGNNEQFF
TRBD2	TRBV24-1	NA	TRBJ2-2	CATSDVRTSGRTGELFF
NA	TRBV15	NA	TRBJ1-5	CATSTGAPDNNQPQHF
NA	TRBV4-1	NA	TRBJ1-1	CASSHPGQYEAFF
TRBD2	TRBV7-9	NA	TRBJ2-1	CASSPPGGSFYNEQFF
NA	TRBV21-1	NA	TRBJ1-5	CASSKEGGGNQPQHF
NA	TRBV6-1	NA	TRBJ2-4	CASSDPNIQYF
NA	TRBV18	NA	TRBJ1-2	CASSPALNYGYTF
NA	TRBV5-1	NA	TRBJ1-2	CASSSSGDQYGYTF
TRBD2	TRBV7-2	NA	TRBJ2-1	CASIRELAGYNEQFF
NA	TRBV4-1	NA	TRBJ1-6	CASRLGGQDGSPLHF